The clone carrying this T cell receptor (beta chain) was counted once. This specimen belongs to a study of blood T cell repertoires in COVID-19. Looking at the study overall: Sample material is recorded as cDNA or gDNA derived from T cells, B-cell-depleted T cells, or PBMCs.

In the authors' methods: The assay estimated nucleated cells by amplifying reference gene primers. Repertoires were generated with immunoSEQ multiplex PCR, while TCRdb's copy carries only in-frame clones and drops some. That table gives V, J and clone size, and the DNA gave D and trimming. The table lists approximately 300,000 clones, around 89% of them singletons. Trimming left V 1 base short and J 7 bases short, with 14 bases between. This CDR3 region has 15 residues. The germline V gene has CDR1 LNHNV and CDR2 YYDKDF (reference sequence). The receptor was derived from a man aged 18 to 30 who had recovered from COVID-19. Sample: peripheral blood. The chain carries TRBV15 and TRBJ1-5; D is possibly TRBD1 (6 bases). The CDR3 DNA sequence: TGTGCCACCAGCAGAGTTGGGGGGGCAAGGCAGCCCCAGCATTTT. Protein sequence: CATSRVGGARQPQHF. The complete variable domain, with remaining parts taken from reference TRBV15 and TRBJ1-5, reads DAMVIQNPRYQVTQFGKPVTLSCSQTLNHNVMYWYQQKSSQAPKLLFHYYDKDFNNEADTPDNFQSRRPNTSFCFLDIRSPGLGDTAMYLCATSRVGGARQPQHFGDGTRLSIL.